The next 2 T cell receptor beta chains were all read from a single sample in a study of blood T cells in healthy people across ages. The use of a sample-barcoded 5' primer and a J-beta primer mix characterized a second PCR of roughly 6 to 12 cycles. TCRdb ran MiXCR on the 5' RACE reads and lists one entry per CDR3 protein. The table lists 780,000 or so distinct CDR3 sequences, 20% to 30% of them singletons. The same sample was also studied in work on T cells of mothers and their children.

Sequenced: blood. The origin of the receptors is a boy aged 5-17 years in good health.

This clonotype was seen a handful of times. The CDR3 loop reads CASSSQGASEQYF. CDR3 DNA sequence: TGTGCCAGCAGTTCACAGGGGGCGAGTGAGCAGTACTTC. The genes are TRBV12-3 or TRBV12-4 and TRBJ2-7, with TRBD1 matching 9 bases. Trimming removed 4 bases from V and 7 bases from J; junction bases left unmatched: 5. This CDR3 is built from 13 residues.

A few counts support this clonotype. The chain couples TRBV25-1 to TRBJ2-7; the match to TRBD2 covers 7 bases. This CDR3 spans 14 amino acids. CDR1 and CDR2 from the germline V gene are MGHDK and SYGVNS. The V and J ends lost 4 bases and 8 bases, in that order; junction bases with no gene match: 11. CDR3 DNA sequence: TGTGCCAGCAGTGCACCGGGACTACATGGGCAGCAGTACTTC. Translation gives CASSAPGLHGQQYF.